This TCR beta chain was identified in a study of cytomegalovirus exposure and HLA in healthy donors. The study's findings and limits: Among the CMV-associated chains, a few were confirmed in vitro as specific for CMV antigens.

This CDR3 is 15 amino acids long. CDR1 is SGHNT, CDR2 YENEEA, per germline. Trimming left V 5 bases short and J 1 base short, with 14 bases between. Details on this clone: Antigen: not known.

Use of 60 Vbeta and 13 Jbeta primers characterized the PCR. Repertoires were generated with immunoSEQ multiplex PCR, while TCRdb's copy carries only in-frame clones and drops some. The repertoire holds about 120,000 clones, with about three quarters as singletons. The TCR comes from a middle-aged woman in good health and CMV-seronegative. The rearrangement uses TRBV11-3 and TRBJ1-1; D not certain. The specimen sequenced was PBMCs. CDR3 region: CASSPRATRNTEAFF. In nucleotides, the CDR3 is TGTGCCAGCAGCCCGAGGGCCACAAGGAACACTGAAGCTTTCTTT.